Below, one T cell receptor (beta chain) is given with its context. The record originates from a study of control samples from healthy donors and cancer patients. Profiled with immunoSEQ multiplex PCR; TCRdb holds only in-frame clones, not every one. The sample lists 100,000 to 150,000 clones, almost 95% occurring once. V lost 1 base and J lost 5, with 7 bases in between. From germline, CDR1 is KGHDR and CDR2 SFDVKD. This CDR3 contains 13 residues. The chain joins TRBV24-1 to TRBJ1-2; D unresolved. Source material: PBMCs. This TCR was sampled from a man older than 75 with head and neck cancer. The CDR3 loop is CATSDFLGYGYTF. The CDR3, as DNA: TGTGCCACCAGTGATTTTTTAGGATATGGCTACACCTTC.